This TCR beta chain is drawn from a study of monozygotic twins with inflammatory bowel disease. Remarks on this clonotype: Its specificity is unknown.

Reanalyzing the 5' RACE reads, TCRdb keeps one entry per CDR3 protein, without DNA. This table lists roughly 300,000 distinct CDR3 sequences. Study-wide points: Those with IBD had lower TCRbeta diversity (inverse Simpson) than their healthy co-twins did. Patient repertoires may have gained variability from differing immunosuppressive treatments.

The CDR3 spans 15 residues. The germline V gene encodes CDR1 SEHNR and CDR2 FQNEAQ (reference sequence). The clonotype comes from a human donor with ulcerative colitis or Crohn's disease, or a healthy co-twin of an affected twin (not recorded which). V is TRBV7-9 and J is TRBJ2-7; TCRdb gives TRBD2 as the D gene, but with no DNA this cannot be confirmed. Sequenced sample: blood. CDR3: CASVFQGGPLSEQYF. Full variable domain (remainder filled in from reference TRBV7-9 and TRBJ2-7): DTGVSQNPRHKITKRGQNVTFRCDPISEHNRLYWYRQTLGQGPEFLTYFQNEAQLEKSRLLSDRFSAERPKGSFSTLEIQRTEQGDSAMYLCASVFQGGPLSEQYFGPGTRLTVT.